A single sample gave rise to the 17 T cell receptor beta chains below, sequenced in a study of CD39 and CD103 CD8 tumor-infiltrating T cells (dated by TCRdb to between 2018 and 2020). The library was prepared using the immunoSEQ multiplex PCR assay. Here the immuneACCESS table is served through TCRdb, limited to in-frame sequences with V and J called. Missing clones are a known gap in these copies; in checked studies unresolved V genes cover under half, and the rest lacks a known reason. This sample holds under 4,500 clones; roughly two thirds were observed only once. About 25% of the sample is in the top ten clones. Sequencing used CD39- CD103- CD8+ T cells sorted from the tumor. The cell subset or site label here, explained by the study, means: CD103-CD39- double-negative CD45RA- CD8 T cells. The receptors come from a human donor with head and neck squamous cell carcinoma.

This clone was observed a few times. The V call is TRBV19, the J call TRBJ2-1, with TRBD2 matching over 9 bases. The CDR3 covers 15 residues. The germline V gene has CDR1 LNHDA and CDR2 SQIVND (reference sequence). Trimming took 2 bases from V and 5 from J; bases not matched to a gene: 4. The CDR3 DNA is TGTGCCAGTAGTATAACCAGCGGGGGGCACAATGAGCAGTTCTTC. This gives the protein CASSITSGGHNEQFF.

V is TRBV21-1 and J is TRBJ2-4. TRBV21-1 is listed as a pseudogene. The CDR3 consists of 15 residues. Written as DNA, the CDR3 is TGTGCCAGCAGCAAGGTAGGGACAGCCAAAAACATTCAGTACTTC. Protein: CASSKVGTAKNIQYF.

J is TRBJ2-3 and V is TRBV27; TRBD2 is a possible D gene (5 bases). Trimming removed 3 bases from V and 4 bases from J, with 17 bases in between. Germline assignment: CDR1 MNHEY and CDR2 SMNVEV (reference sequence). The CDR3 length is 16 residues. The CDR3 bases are TGTGCCAGCAGTTTCGGACTCTACCCAAACCCAGATACGCAGTATTTT. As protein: CASSFGLYPNPDTQYF.

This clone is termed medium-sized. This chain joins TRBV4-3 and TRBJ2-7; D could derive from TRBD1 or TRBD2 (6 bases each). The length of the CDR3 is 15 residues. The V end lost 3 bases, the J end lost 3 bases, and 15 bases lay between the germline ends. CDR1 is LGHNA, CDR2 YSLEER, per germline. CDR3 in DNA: TGCGCCAGCAGCCAGATGATCGGGGGCCACTACGAGCAGTACTTC. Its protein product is CASSQMIGGHYEQYF.

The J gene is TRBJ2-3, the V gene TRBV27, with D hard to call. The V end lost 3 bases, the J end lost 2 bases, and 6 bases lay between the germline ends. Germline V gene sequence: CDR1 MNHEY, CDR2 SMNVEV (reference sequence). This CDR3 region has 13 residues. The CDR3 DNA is TGTGCCAGCAGTTTTCCTTTCACAGATACGCAGTATTTT. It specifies CASSFPFTDTQYF.

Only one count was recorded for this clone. The CDR3 loop is CASRATGAEETQYF. The CDR3 bases are TGTGCCAGTAGAGCGACAGGGGCGGAGGAGACCCAGTACTTC. The genes are TRBV9 and TRBJ2-5; TRBD1 aligns across 8 bases. Germline CDR1 and CDR2: SGDLS and YYNGEE. V lost 8 bases, J lost 5 bases, and 11 bases stayed unmatched. The CDR3 has 14 amino acids.

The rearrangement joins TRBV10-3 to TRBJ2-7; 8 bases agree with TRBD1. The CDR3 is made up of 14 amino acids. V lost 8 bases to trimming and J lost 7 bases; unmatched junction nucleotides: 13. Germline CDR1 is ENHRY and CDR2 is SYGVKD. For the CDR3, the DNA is TGTGCCATCTTAGGACAGGGCGGGAAGGGGGAGCAGTACTTC. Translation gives CAILGQGGKGEQYF.

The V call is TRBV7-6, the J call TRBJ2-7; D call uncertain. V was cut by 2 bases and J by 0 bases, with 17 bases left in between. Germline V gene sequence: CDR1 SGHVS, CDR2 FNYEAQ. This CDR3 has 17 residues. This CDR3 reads CASSLPPYRIDSYEQYF. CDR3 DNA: TGTGCCAGCAGCTTACCTCCCTATAGAATCGACTCCTACGAGCAGTACTTC.

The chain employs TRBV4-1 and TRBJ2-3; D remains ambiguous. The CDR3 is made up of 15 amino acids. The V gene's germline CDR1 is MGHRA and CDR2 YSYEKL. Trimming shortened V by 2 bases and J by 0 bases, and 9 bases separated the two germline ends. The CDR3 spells CASSQIAVSTDTQYF. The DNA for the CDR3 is TGCGCCAGCAGCCAAATAGCCGTCAGCACAGATACGCAGTATTTT.

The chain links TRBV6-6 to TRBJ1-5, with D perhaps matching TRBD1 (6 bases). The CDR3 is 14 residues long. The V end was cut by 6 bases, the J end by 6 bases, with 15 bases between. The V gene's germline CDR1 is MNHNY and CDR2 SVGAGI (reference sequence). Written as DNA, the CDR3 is TGTGCCAGCAGCCCACAGGGACGCAGTCAGCCCCAGCATTTT. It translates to CASSPQGRSQPQHF.

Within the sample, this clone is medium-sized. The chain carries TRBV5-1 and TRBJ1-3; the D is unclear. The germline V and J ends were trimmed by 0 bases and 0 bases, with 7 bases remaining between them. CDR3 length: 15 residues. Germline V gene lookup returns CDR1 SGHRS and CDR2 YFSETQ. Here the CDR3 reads CASSLDSFSGNTIYF. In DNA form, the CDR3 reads TGCGCCAGCAGCTTGGACAGCTTCTCTGGAAACACCATATATTTT.

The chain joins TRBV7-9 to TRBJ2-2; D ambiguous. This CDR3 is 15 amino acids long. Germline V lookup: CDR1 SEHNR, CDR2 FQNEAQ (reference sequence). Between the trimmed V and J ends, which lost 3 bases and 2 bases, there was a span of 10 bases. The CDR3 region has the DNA TGTGCCAGCAGCTTTCAAAGCTACAACACCGGGGAGCTGTTTTTT. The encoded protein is CASSFQSYNTGELFF. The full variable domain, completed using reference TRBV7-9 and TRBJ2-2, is DTGVSQNPRHKITKRGQNVTFRCDPISEHNRLYWYRQTLGQGPEFLTYFQNEAQLEKSRLLSDRFSAERPKGSFSTLEIQRTEQGDSAMYLCASSFQSYNTGELFFGEGSRLTVL.

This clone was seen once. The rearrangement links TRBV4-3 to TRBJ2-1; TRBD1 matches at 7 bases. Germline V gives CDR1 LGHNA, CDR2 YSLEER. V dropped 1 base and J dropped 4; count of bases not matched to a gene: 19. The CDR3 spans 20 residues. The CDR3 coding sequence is TGCGCCAGCAGCCAAGGGAATCTGGGGGTCGTACAGGGGTCTTACAATGAGCAGTTCTTC. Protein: CASSQGNLGVVQGSYNEQFF.

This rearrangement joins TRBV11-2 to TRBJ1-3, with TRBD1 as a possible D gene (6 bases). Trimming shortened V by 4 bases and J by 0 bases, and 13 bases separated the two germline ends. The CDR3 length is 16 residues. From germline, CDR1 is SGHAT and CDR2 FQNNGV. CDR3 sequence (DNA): TGTGCCAGCAGCTCGACCGGGACACCCTCTGGAAACACCATATATTTT. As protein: CASSSTGTPSGNTIYF.

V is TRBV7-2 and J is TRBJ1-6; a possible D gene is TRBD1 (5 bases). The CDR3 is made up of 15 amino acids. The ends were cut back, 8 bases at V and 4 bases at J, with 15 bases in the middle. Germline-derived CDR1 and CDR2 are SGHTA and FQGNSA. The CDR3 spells CASDTGTQYNSPLHF. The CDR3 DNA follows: TGTGCCAGCGACACCGGGACTCAATATAATTCACCCCTCCACTTT.

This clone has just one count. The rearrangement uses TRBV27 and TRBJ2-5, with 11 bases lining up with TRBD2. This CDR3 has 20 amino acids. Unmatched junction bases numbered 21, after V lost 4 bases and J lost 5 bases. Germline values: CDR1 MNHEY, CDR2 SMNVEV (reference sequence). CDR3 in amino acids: CASSSHLGVAGGLRDETQYF. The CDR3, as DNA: TGTGCCAGCAGTTCTCATCTTGGGGTAGCGGGGGGGCTTAGGGATGAGACCCAGTACTTC.

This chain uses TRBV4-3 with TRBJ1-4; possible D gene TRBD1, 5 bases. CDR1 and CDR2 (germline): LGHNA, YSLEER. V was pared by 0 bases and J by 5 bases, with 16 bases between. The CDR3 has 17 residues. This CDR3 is CASSQDNDQGRNEKLFF. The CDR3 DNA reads TGCGCCAGCAGCCAAGATAACGATCAGGGCAGAAATGAAAAACTGTTTTTT.